This TCR beta chain was obtained from a study of T cell changes during pregnancy in multiple sclerosis. Data came from immunoSEQ multiplex PCR; TCRdb stores just in-frame clones and leaves some out. Among 50,000 to 65,000 clones listed, more than 85% were seen once. CDR3 size: 14 residues. Germline CDR1 reads MNHNY; CDR2 reads SVGAGI (reference sequence). Trimming removed 2 bases at V and 6 bases at J, with 13 bases between. The chain joins TRBV6-6 to TRBJ1-2; D is undetermined. This sequence originates from a female donor with multiple sclerosis, enrolled in a pregnancy study. The sequenced sample was peripheral blood, obtained in the first trimester of pregnancy. CDR3 in DNA: TGTGCCAGCAGTTACCTCGGTGGTATCGATGGCTACACCTTC. Its translation: CASSYLGGIDGYTF.